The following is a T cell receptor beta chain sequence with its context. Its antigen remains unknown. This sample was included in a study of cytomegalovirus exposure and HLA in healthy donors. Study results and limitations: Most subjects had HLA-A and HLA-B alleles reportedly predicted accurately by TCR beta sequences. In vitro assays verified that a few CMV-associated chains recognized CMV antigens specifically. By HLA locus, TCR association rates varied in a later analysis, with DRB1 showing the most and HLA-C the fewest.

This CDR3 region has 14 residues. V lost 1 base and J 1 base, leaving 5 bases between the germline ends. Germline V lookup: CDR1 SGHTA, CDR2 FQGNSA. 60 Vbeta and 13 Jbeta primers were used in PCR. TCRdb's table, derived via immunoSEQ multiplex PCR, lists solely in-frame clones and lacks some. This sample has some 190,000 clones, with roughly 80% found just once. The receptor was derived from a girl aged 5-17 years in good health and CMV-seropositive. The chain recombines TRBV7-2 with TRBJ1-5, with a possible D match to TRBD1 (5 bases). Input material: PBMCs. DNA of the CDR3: TGTGCCAGCAGCTTAGAGGGGAGCAATCAGCCCCAGCATTTT. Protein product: CASSLEGSNQPQHF.